This T cell receptor (beta chain) originates from a study of cytomegalovirus exposure and HLA in healthy donors. Study at large: Both the 120 validation repertoires and the 666 first-cohort repertoires used the same platform, as reported by a later analysis. The study, taken as a whole, reports: Many donors shared some public TCRs, even though most TCR sequences were rare. With high specificity and sensitivity, the classifier reportedly diagnosed cytomegalovirus status.

Details on this clone: Its antigen is not known.

The CDR3 contains 14 residues. The V and J ends lost 5 bases and 5 bases, in that order; junction bases with no gene match: 8. The germline gives CDR1 LNHDA, CDR2 SQIVND (reference sequence). Clones were read by immunoSEQ multiplex PCR, and TCRdb kept only the in-frame ones, dropping some. The sample records around 140,000 clones, about 91% being singletons. This receptor was taken from a man younger than 35 in good health and CMV-seropositive. V gene TRBV19 combines with J gene TRBJ2-7; TRBD2 matches 8 bases. The sequenced sample consisted of PBMCs. DNA for the CDR3: TGTGCCAGTAGTGACGGGAGGGCCGGCCACGAGCAGTACTTC. Protein sequence: CASSDGRAGHEQYF.